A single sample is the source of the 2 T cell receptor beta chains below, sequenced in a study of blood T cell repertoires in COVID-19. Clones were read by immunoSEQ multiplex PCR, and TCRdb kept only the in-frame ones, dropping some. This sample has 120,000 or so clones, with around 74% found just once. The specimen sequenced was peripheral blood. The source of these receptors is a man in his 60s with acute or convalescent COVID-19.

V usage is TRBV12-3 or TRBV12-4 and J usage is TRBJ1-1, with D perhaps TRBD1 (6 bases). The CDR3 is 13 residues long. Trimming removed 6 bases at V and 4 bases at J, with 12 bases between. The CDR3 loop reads CASRKGVITEAFF. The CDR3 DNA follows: TGTGCCAGCAGGAAGGGGGTGATCACTGAAGCTTTCTTT.

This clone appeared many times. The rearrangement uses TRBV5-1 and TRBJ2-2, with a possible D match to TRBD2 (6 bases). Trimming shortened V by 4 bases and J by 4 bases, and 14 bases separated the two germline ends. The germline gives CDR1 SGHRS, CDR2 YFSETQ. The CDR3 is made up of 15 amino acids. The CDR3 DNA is TGCGCCAGCAGCCCCTTGGGGGGAAGCACCGGGGAGCTGTTTTTT. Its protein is CASSPLGGSTGELFF.